This T cell receptor (beta chain) was recorded in a study of blood T cells in healthy people across ages (dated by TCRdb to about 2015). At the level of the whole study: In model experiments, template switching captured roughly one uniquely barcoded TCR beta cDNA molecule for every two T cells. Age-related changes in TCR beta repertoire diversity were measured in the study by deep sequencing normalized with unique cDNA molecular identifiers. The donors were split into four age groups: young (average 16 years), middle-aged (about 40), aged (62) and long-lived (over 80). To avoid experimental bias, donors of different ages were spread randomly across the sequencing lanes. Using the same blood draw, the study looked at two additional independent replicas of 1 million unique cDNA reads for two donors, one aged 18 to 30 and the other aged 80 or older. Broader findings and caveats from the paper: Because donor CMV infection status was unknown, age-related changes in expanded clonotypes were potentially confounded. Observed TCR beta diversity per million T cells fell roughly linearly with age, and a significant reduction was already apparent by age roughly 40. Compared with the aged group, the long-lived group had more naive CD4+ T cells, fewer expanded clones and increased TCR diversity, a pattern suggesting age selection. Estimates of total diversity from one million sequenced T cells were regarded as lower bounds and underestimates. Since profiling was done on bulk unsorted PBMCs, naive and antigen-experienced compartments could not be conclusively compared. The percentage of naive T cells measured by flow cytometry correlated strongly with observed TCR beta diversity.

There are a few counts of this clonotype. Its cognate antigen has yet to be identified. No base-level quality is on record; no much larger clone is a single base apart. The library was obtained by 5' RACE. Sequencing took place on an Illumina HiSeq 2500. A second PCR of about 6 to 11 cycles was run with a J-beta primer mix and a sample-barcoded 5' primer. A unique molecular identifier was introduced onto each TCR beta cDNA molecule by a template-switch 5' adaptor carrying 12 random nucleotides. Each sample yielded at least 2.5 million CDR3-containing paired-end reads. The Mint cDNA synthesis kit, primed by a TRBC-specific oligonucleotide, was used to synthesize first-strand cDNA from all RNA. All cDNA was treated with uracil-DNA glycosylase and then went through a first 18-cycle PCR with the universal primers M1SS and BC2_uni_R. From the authors' description of their analysis: For normalization, 1 million high-quality reads, each with a distinct molecular identifier, were randomly selected from each sample. Instead of being binned into consensus sequences, reads with shared molecular identifiers were discarded. MiTCR, set to a Q25 quality threshold and the strictest error-elimination algorithm, was used for CDR3 identification, clonotype clustering and error correction. A nonparametric unseen species model with Euler transformation was used to estimate a lower bound on total TCR beta diversity. TCRdb applied fastp at Q25 and MiXCR to the public reads, then kept only in-frame beta chains. For every CDR3 protein sequence, its rows merge into one entry that carries the most common genes and DNA. TCRdb, not the authors, supplied the V and J calls. For this sample the table gives about 650,000 distinct CDR3 sequences, of which around 50% were detected only once. Jointly, the top ten make up approximately 13% of the sample.

V trim: 8 bases; J trim: 2 bases; unmatched bases: 0. Taken from the germline V gene, the CDR1 and CDR2 loops are SNHLY and FYNNEI. The CDR3 sequence holds 12 residues, the cysteine and phenylalanine included. Only the CDR3 portion is preserved as DNA: 36 bases, with reading frame beginning at the first base. The 39 donors, aged about 6 to 95 years, were systemically healthy Caucasian individuals from Russia. Each donor gave ten milliliters of peripheral blood, drawn into EDTA-treated Vacutainer tubes. Ficoll-Paque density-gradient centrifugation was used to isolate PBMCs, with at least 7 million obtained per sample. Trizol reagent was used to extract total RNA from PBMCs, with at least 5.5 micrograms per sample. The percentages of naive CD45RAhigh/CD27high T cells were determined by flow cytometry on a PBMC aliquot from every donor.

The V gene is TRBV2 and the J gene is TRBJ2-1, with 7 bases matching TRBD2. Sequenced sample: blood. This sequence originates from a woman of 80 years or more in good health. The CDR3 protein: CASGRAYNEQFF. The nucleotide sequence is given as TGTGCCAGCGGGAGGGCCTACAATGAGCAGTTCTTC.